The clone carrying this TCR beta chain was detected a few times. The data derive from a study of human T cells and chemical hapten exposure. The wider study: Upper-back patches of 0.01% DPC were read at 6 days.

Time point described: patch test 1, 2 weeks after DPC sensitization. Treatment reported: therapeutic diphenylcyclopropenone sensitization with weekly scalp DPC. Unfractionated whole blood yielded total RNA. The library tagged each cDNA molecule with unique molecular identifiers. Per the authors' pipeline: Samples held a median of approximately 96,000 TCRs, range roughly 23,224–700,000. TCRdb independently ran MiXCR on the RACE reads; one entry per CDR3 protein. V and J calls and clone size were set by TCRdb, not the authors. The sample lists 100,000 to 150,000 distinct CDR3 sequences; roughly 13% were seen once. Trimming took 3 bases from V and 5 from J, leaving 13 bases between them. Germline CDR1 ENHRY, CDR2 SYGVKD. The CDR3 is 14 residues long.

This chain connects TRBV10-3 to TRBJ2-5, with D perhaps matching TRBD1 or TRBD2 (5 bases each). This clonotype was obtained from a man younger than 30 with alopecia areata. Some clones in this sample may be carry-over from other donors' samples. This material consisted of whole blood, taken in connection with sensitization to the hapten diphenylcyclopropenone (DPC). The CDR3 DNA sequence: TGTGCCATCAGTGATAGAGGGGTTCACGAGACCCAGTACTTC. It specifies CAISDRGVHETQYF.